This TCR beta chain was found in a study of T cell repertoires in cytomegalovirus infection. Study-wide context: Evidence of both CMV infection and a matching HLA type came from public TCR beta signatures. Findings and caveats of the study: Carriage of CMV together with the relevant HLA was identifiable through cumulative public TCR beta family frequency. CMV-specific TCR beta clonotypes restricted by HLA-C dominated the ex vivo response.

Trimming took 5 bases from V and 7 from J; bases not matched to a gene: 8. Per the germline V gene, CDR1 is MNHNS and CDR2 is SASEGT. This CDR3 comprises 13 residues. This clonotype showed up many times. Antigen unknown. Using its own MiXCR run on the reads, TCRdb lists one record per CDR3 protein. The repertoire has about 360,000 distinct CDR3 sequences, 15% to 20% of them found once; the top ten carry approximately 10%. The TCR sequence derives from a human donor in good health (CMV status not recorded). Some clones in this sample may be carry-over from other donors' samples. The chain joins TRBV6-1 to TRBJ2-7; the match to TRBD1 covers 7 bases. Sequenced: PBMCs. This CDR3 is CASSTDRAREQYF. The DNA of the CDR3 is TGTGCCAGCAGTACAGACAGGGCGCGGGAGCAGTACTTC.